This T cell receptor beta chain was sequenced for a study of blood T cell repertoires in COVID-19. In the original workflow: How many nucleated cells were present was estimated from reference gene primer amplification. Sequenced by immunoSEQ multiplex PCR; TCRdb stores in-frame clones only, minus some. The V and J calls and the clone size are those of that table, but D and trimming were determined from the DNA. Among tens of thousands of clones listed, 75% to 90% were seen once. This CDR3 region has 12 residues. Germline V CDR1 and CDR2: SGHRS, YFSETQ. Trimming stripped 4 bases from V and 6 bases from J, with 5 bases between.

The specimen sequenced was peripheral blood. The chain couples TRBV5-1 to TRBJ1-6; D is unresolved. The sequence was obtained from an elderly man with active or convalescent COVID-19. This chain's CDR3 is CASSEPNSPLHF. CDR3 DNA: TGCGCCAGCAGCGAGCCTAATTCACCCCTCCACTTT.